These T cell receptor beta chains were read from a single sample in a study of T-cell reconstitution after alpha-beta-depleted transplantation in children. One entry per CDR3 protein results from TCRdb running MiXCR on the PCR reads. The sample comprises roughly 6,500 distinct CDR3 sequences, about 11% of which are singletons, and 22% rests with the top ten. Material: PBMCs, mostly from graft donor cells, obtained 180 days after TCRalphabeta/CD19-depleted stem cell transplant. The receptors come from a child under two years old who had a stem cell transplant for acute myeloid leukemia, so the T cells may come from the graft donor. The conserved cysteine and the conserved F or W are not part of the CDR3 here.

V: TRBV7-3; J: TRBJ2-7; length: 15; CDR3: ASIRAGGTRILYEQY
V: TRBV7-9; J: TRBJ2-7; length: 13; CDR3: ASSVTPSGVDEQY
V: TRBV5-6; J: TRBJ2-5; length: 13; CDR3: ASSLRGPLRETQY
V: TRBV5-1; J: TRBJ2-1; length: 17; CDR3: ASSLEVAGGRPSYNEQF
V: TRBV27; J: TRBJ1-4; length: 13; CDR3: ASSLSTATNEKLF
V: TRBV3-1; J: TRBJ2-3; length: 11; CDR3: ASSLTGPDTQY
V: TRBV7-9; J: TRBJ2-1; length: 12; CDR3: ASSLVLAANEQF
V: TRBV28; J: TRBJ1-5; length: 11; CDR3: ASSLGRKQPQH
V: TRBV12-3/TRBV12-4; J: TRBJ1-5; length: 12; CDR3: ASSFTGGNQPQH
V: TRBV9; J: TRBJ2-2; length: 12; CDR3: ASSVSGNTGELF
V: TRBV9; J: TRBJ2-2; length: 14; CDR3: ASSVVSGYNTGELF
V: TRBV5-1; J: TRBJ2-7; length: 12; CDR3: ASQTTECSYERY
V: TRBV20-1; J: TRBJ1-1; length: 12; CDR3: SARSQGPNTEAF
V: TRBV29-1; J: TRBJ1-5; length: 10; CDR3: SVKGNNQPQH
V: TRBV27; J: TRBJ2-1; length: 15; CDR3: ASSLTLAGNSYNEQF
V: TRBV6-1; J: TRBJ2-1; length: 12; CDR3: ASYLHISGIEQF
V: TRBV3-1; J: TRBJ2-1; length: 11; CDR3: ASSQGSYNEQF
V: TRBV20-1; J: TRBJ2-7; length: 14; CDR3: SASASGRAGGSEQY
V: TRBV5-1; J: TRBJ2-1; length: 9; CDR3: ANSSGNEQL
V: TRBV7-9; J: TRBJ1-2; length: 13; CDR3: ASSLDSRAVYGYT
V: TRBV20-1; J: TRBJ2-7; length: 11; CDR3: SARPTGAYEQY
V: TRBV20-1; J: TRBJ2-2; length: 13; CDR3: SALGLGRNTGELF
V: TRBV29-1; J: TRBJ2-5; length: 10; CDR3: SVWTGDETQY
V: TRBV7-9; J: TRBJ2-1; length: 13; CDR3: ASSFLAGPYNEQF
V: TRBV15; J: TRBJ2-2; length: 11; CDR3: ATDRERTGELF
V: TRBV18; J: TRBJ2-2; length: 14; CDR3: ASSSQMAGNTGELF
V: TRBV6-1; J: TRBJ1-1; length: 14; CDR3: ASSWTPTGGAVEAF
V: TRBV28; J: TRBJ1-1; length: 10; CDR3: ASKPTNTEAF
V: TRBV5-4; J: TRBJ2-7; length: 10; CDR3: ASSLTGEEQY
V: TRBV5-6; J: TRBJ2-7; length: 14; CDR3: ASSLAISSGSYEQY
V: TRBV4-3; J: TRBJ2-5; length: 13; CDR3: ASSQELALIGTQY